A single sample gave rise to the 15 T cell receptor beta chains below, sequenced in a study of T cell changes during pregnancy in multiple sclerosis. Sequencing used immunoSEQ multiplex PCR; TCRdb keeps in-frame clones, though not all of them. The sample lists 60,000 or so clones; 80% to 90% were seen once. The specimen comprised peripheral blood, sampled in the first trimester of pregnancy. These receptor sequences come from a female donor with multiple sclerosis, enrolled in a pregnancy study.

This clone was seen a single time. This sequence joins TRBV18 and TRBJ1-1, with D unclear. This CDR3 has 11 amino acids. Trimming removed 3 bases at V and 8 bases at J, with 7 bases between. Germline assignment: CDR1 KGHSH and CDR2 LQKENI. The CDR3 bases are TGTGCCAGCTCACCTATGGAGGAAGCTTTCTTT. It is translated as CASSPMEEAFF.

The V gene is TRBV4-2, the J gene TRBJ1-1; no reliable D call. The germline gives CDR1 LGHNA, CDR2 YNFKEQ. The CDR3 is 15 amino acids. Trimming shortened V by 2 bases and J by 0 bases, and 10 bases separated the two germline ends. As DNA, the CDR3 is TGTGCCAGCAGCCAACTCGAGTTTATGAACACTGAAGCTTTCTTT. Translated, it gives CASSQLEFMNTEAFF.

The rearrangement uses TRBV2 and TRBJ2-2, with a possible D match to TRBD1 (5 bases). The germline V and J ends were trimmed by 2 bases and 1 base, with 11 bases remaining between them. Germline V lookup: CDR1 SNHLY, CDR2 FYNNEI. The CDR3 is 16 residues long. The CDR3 DNA sequence: TGTGCCAGCAGTGAATGGCAGGGCCTGAACACCGGGGAGCTGTTTTTT. Translating it yields CASSEWQGLNTGELFF.

This chain joins TRBV14 and TRBJ1-1; 10 nucleotides align to TRBD1. Looked up from germline, CDR1 is SGHDN and CDR2 is FVKESK. V gave up 1 base and J gave up 5 bases; unmatched junction bases: 22. There are 21 residues in the CDR3. CDR3 loop: CASSQAQGIRTGGRLGTEAFF. The CDR3 DNA reads as TGTGCCAGCAGCCAAGCTCAGGGGATAAGGACAGGGGGAAGATTAGGGACTGAAGCTTTCTTT.

This chain links TRBV29-1 with TRBJ2-3; 8 positions agree with TRBD1. With 1 base clipped from V and 3 bases from J, the junction kept 12 bases outside the gene matches. This CDR3 is built from 17 residues. Germline CDR1 SQVTM, CDR2 ANQGSEA. Here the CDR3 reads CSVEGKTGDVFTDTQYF. CDR3 nucleotide sequence: TGCAGCGTTGAAGGGAAGACAGGGGATGTTTTTACAGATACGCAGTATTTT.

The chain carries TRBV7-9 and TRBJ2-1; D perhaps matches TRBD2 (6 bases). The germline V gene has CDR1 SEHNR and CDR2 FQNEAQ (reference sequence). V shed 5 bases and J shed 0 bases, with 11 bases lying between them. The CDR3 contains 15 residues. CDR3 sequence reads: CASSGGIGSYNEQFF. The DNA of the CDR3 is TGTGCCAGCAGCGGCGGGATAGGCTCCTACAATGAGCAGTTCTTC.

The chain joins TRBV19 to TRBJ1-1; D is undetermined. CDR3 length: 13 amino acids. Trimming removed 0 bases at V and 10 bases at J, with 12 bases between. The V gene's germline CDR1 is LNHDA and CDR2 SQIVND (reference sequence). The CDR3 DNA follows: TGTGCCAGTAGTATAGATTCGGTCGCGGGAGCTTTCTTT. Encoded protein: CASSIDSVAGAFF.

The V call is TRBV4-2, the J call TRBJ1-1, with TRBD1 identical over 7 bases. J gave up 3 bases and V 4 bases, and 5 bases lay outside the gene matches. The CDR3 runs 14 residues. Germline assignment: CDR1 LGHNA and CDR2 YNFKEQ. CDR3 in DNA: TGTGCCAGCAGCCTCCAGGGGGTCTACACTGAAGCTTTCTTT. Translated: CASSLQGVYTEAFF.

This rearrangement joins TRBV19 to TRBJ2-7; 9 nucleotides match TRBD2. With V trimmed by 6 bases and J by 2 bases, 5 bases remained unmatched. The CDR3 totals 14 residues. Germline V gene lookup returns CDR1 LNHDA and CDR2 SQIVND (reference sequence). CDR3 residues: CASSTSGLTYEQYF. In DNA form, the CDR3 reads TGTGCCAGTAGCACTAGCGGGCTTACCTACGAGCAGTACTTC.

This chain connects TRBV5-1 to TRBJ2-3; TRBD2 matches at 7 bases. The V gene end was trimmed by 0 bases and the J gene end by 2 bases; junction bases not matched to a gene: 3. The CDR3 contains 15 residues. Germline V gene sequence: CDR1 SGHRS, CDR2 YFSETQ. The CDR3 sequence is CASSLALADTDTQYF. CDR3 bases: TGCGCCAGCAGCTTGGCTCTAGCGGACACAGATACGCAGTATTTT. Variable domain in full (rest from reference TRBV5-1 and TRBJ2-3): KAGVTQTPRYLIKTRGQQVTLSCSPISGHRSVSWYQQTPGQGLQFLFEYFSETQRNKGNFPGRFSGRQFSNSRSEMNVSTLELGDSALYLCASSLALADTDTQYFGPGTRLTVL.

This chain's CDR3 is CASSVGTPNTGELFF. In nucleotides, the CDR3 is TGTGCCAGCAGCGTGGGGACACCGAACACCGGGGAGCTGTTTTTT. The chain has TRBV9 and TRBJ2-2; possibly TRBD1 for D (6 bases). The CDR3 runs to 15 residues. Germline assignment: CDR1 SGDLS and CDR2 YYNGEE. Trimming removed 2 bases from V and 0 bases from J, with 8 bases in between.

V and J are TRBV6-1 and TRBJ2-1, with 7 positions matching TRBD2. V trimming: 10 bases; J trimming: 4 bases; junction bases outside the gene matches: 10. The CDR3 contains 14 residues. Germline assignment: CDR1 MNHNS and CDR2 SASEGT. Written as DNA, the CDR3 is TGTGCCACCCACGAGCGGGACTTTTACAATGAGCAGTTCTTC. It yields the protein CATHERDFYNEQFF.

V is TRBV30 and J is TRBJ2-1; D might be TRBD1 (5 bases). Germline CDR1 is GTSNPN and CDR2 is SVGIG (reference sequence). The CDR3 has 14 residues. Deletions cut 2 bases from V and 7 bases from J, with 15 bases between. Here the CDR3 DNA reads TGTGCCTGGAGTTGGGGATTCCCAGGGAATGAGCAGTTCTTC. Protein: CAWSWGFPGNEQFF.

V gene TRBV27 combines with J gene TRBJ1-2; D may be TRBD1 (6 bases). V was shortened by 6 bases and J by 2 bases, with 13 bases between the two germline ends. The CDR3 consists of 14 residues. Germline CDR1 and CDR2: MNHEY and SMNVEV (reference sequence). CDR3: CASSPGQRNYGYTF. The CDR3, as DNA: TGTGCCAGCAGCCCAGGACAGAGAAACTATGGCTACACCTTC.

This chain links TRBV6-1 with TRBJ2-7; TRBD2 matches at 8 bases. The CDR3 contains 15 residues. Losses at the gene ends were 2 bases for V and 2 bases for J; bases not matched to a gene: 5. Germline lookup yields CDR1 MNHNS and CDR2 SASEGT. Here the CDR3 DNA reads TGTGCCAGCAGTGAAAGGGCGGGAGGCACCTACGAGCAGTACTTC. Translated, it gives CASSERAGGTYEQYF.